Listed here are 18 T cell receptor beta chains from one sample, sequenced in a study of shared clonotypes between healthy human individuals (dated by TCRdb to the early 2020s). Libraries were constructed by the immunoSEQ multiplex PCR assay. In its TCRdb copy, this immuneACCESS table keeps in-frame sequences only and misses some clones. Where compared with another copy, unresolved V genes explain less than half of these, and the others have no known cause. This sample lists about 2.4 million clones; over 85% were detected once. 0.36% of the sample is taken by the ten largest. The sample comprised naive CD4+ T cells from PBMCs. The cell subset or site tag for this specimen amounts to: CD45RA+ positively selected. Source of these receptors: a man between 18 and 35 years old in good health. Some clones in this sample may be carry-over from other donors' samples.

This clone was recorded a few times. The chain joins TRBV6-1 to TRBJ2-7; D unclear. This CDR3 has 12 amino acids. The germline CDR1 and CDR2 sequences are MNHNS and SASEGT. V was pared by 4 bases and J by 8 bases, with 12 bases between. The CDR3 reads CASSASIPQQYF. CDR3 sequence (DNA): TGTGCCAGCAGTGCCTCCATTCCCCAGCAGTACTTC.

As regards this clone: This sample also contains other DNA sequences that code for the same CDR3. The gene calls are TRBV29-1 and TRBJ1-1, with TRBD1 matching over 8 bases. V was pared by 7 bases and J by 4 bases, with 5 bases of the junction left unmatched. This CDR3 is built from 12 residues. Germline assignment: CDR1 SQVTM and CDR2 ANQGSEA. In DNA, the CDR3 is TGCAGCGCTGGACAGGGTAGCACTGAAGCTTTCTTT. Translation gives CSAGQGSTEAFF.

The chain employs TRBV2 and TRBJ2-5, with D possibly TRBD2 on 5 matching bases. This CDR3 contains 13 residues. Trimming pared 11 bases from V and 3 bases from J, leaving 16 bases between. The germline V gene has CDR1 SNHLY and CDR2 FYNNEI. This CDR3 reads CAVTRVEKETQYF. The CDR3 DNA sequence: TGTGCCGTAACGAGGGTGGAGAAAGAGACCCAGTACTTC. The whole variable domain, remainder taken from reference TRBV2 and TRBJ2-5, is EPEVTQTPSHQVTQMGQEVILRCVPISNHLYFYWYRQILGQKVEFLVSFYNNEISEKSEIFDDQFSVERPDGSNFTLKIRSTKLEDSAMYFCAVTRVEKETQYFGPGTRLLVL.

This chain connects TRBV7-9 to TRBJ2-5; 7 positions agree with TRBD1. The CDR3 has 15 amino acids. Germline-derived CDR1 and CDR2 are SEHNR and FQNEAQ (reference sequence). J gave up 5 bases and V 2 bases, and 8 bases lay outside the gene matches. The CDR3 DNA reads as TGTGCCAGCAGCTTAACGGGACAGAGGGGGGAGACCCAGTACTTC. Residues: CASSLTGQRGETQYF.

This sequence joins TRBV5-4 and TRBJ2-7, with D possibly TRBD1 on 7 matching bases. Trimming stripped 0 bases from V and 2 bases from J, with 15 bases between. CDR3 length: 16 residues. Germline V gives CDR1 SGHNT, CDR2 YYREEE (reference sequence). The chain's CDR3 is CASSLGGRGETYEQYF. DNA of the CDR3: TGTGCCAGCAGCTTGGGGGGCAGGGGGGAAACCTACGAGCAGTACTTC.

Worth noting for this clone: Other DNA sequences in the same sample also yield this CDR3. The genes are TRBV7-3 and TRBJ2-5; D gene ambiguous. The V and J ends lost 3 bases and 2 bases respectively, with 7 bases between them. CDR3 length: 13 amino acids. The germline V gene has CDR1 SGHTA and CDR2 FQGTGA. The CDR3 region has the DNA TGTGCCAGCAGCTTGGGAAGGCAAGAGACCCAGTACTTC. Encoded protein: CASSLGRQETQYF.

V and J are TRBV7-3 and TRBJ1-1, with TRBD1 as a possible D gene (5 bases). Germline V lookup: CDR1 SGHTA, CDR2 FQGTGA. V dropped 1 base and J dropped 4 bases, with 10 bases sitting between them. There are 14 residues in the CDR3. CDR3 in DNA: TGTGCCAGCAGCTTAATCCCAGGGATCACTGAAGCTTTCTTT. Translating gives CASSLIPGITEAFF.

This chain uses TRBV18 with TRBJ2-4; D is uncertain. From germline, CDR1 is KGHSH and CDR2 LQKENI. CDR3 length: 15 amino acids. Trimming shortened V by 0 bases and J by 2 bases, and 8 bases separated the two germline ends. CDR3 coding DNA: TGTGCCAGCTCACCACCGTCCGCGCCCAAAAACATTCAGTACTTC. It codes for CASSPPSAPKNIQYF.

The V gene is TRBV11-2, the J gene TRBJ1-4; D remains ambiguous. The CDR3 runs 13 residues. V was pared by 5 bases and J by 3 bases, with 7 bases between. From germline, CDR1 is SGHAT and CDR2 FQNNGV. The CDR3 DNA reads TGTGCCAGCAGCCCCATCTCTAATGAAAAACTGTTTTTT. It translates to CASSPISNEKLFF.

This chain connects TRBV6-1 to TRBJ2-3; 7 positions agree with TRBD2. The V gene end was trimmed by 3 bases and the J gene end by 2 bases; junction bases not matched to a gene: 5. This CDR3 is built from 15 residues. CDR1 MNHNS and CDR2 SASEGT come from the germline V gene. The CDR3, as DNA: TGTGCCAGCAGTGATGGCGGGAGTACCACAGATACGCAGTATTTT. Its protein is CASSDGGSTTDTQYF.

The chain couples TRBV30 to TRBJ2-1; 7 bases align to TRBD2. V lost 4 bases to trimming and J lost 5 bases; unmatched junction nucleotides: 5. Germline lookup yields CDR1 GTSNPN and CDR2 SVGIG (reference sequence). The CDR3 spans 13 residues. This CDR3 is CAWTSGANNEQFF. For the CDR3, the DNA is TGTGCCTGGACTAGCGGAGCGAACAATGAGCAGTTCTTC.

The rearrangement joins TRBV5-1 to TRBJ1-1; TRBD1 aligns across 8 bases. V gave up 4 bases and J gave up 0 bases; unmatched junction bases: 8. This CDR3 has 16 residues. Germline loops: CDR1 SGHRS, CDR2 YFSETQ. The CDR3 spells CASSPAGTGLNTEAFF. CDR3 bases: TGCGCCAGCAGCCCAGCCGGGACAGGTTTGAACACTGAAGCTTTCTTT.

V gene TRBV9 combines with J gene TRBJ2-3; TRBD2 is a possible D gene (6 bases). The CDR3 is made up of 15 amino acids. Between the trimmed V and J ends, which lost 4 bases and 3 bases, there was a span of 15 bases. The germline V gene has CDR1 SGDLS and CDR2 YYNGEE. Written as DNA, the CDR3 is TGTGCCAGCAGCTTTAGTCCAGCGGGTACAGATACGCAGTATTTT. Its protein is CASSFSPAGTDTQYF. Based on the CDR3 plus reference TRBV9 and TRBJ2-3, the full variable domain is DSGVTQTPKHLITATGQRVTLRCSPRSGDLSVYWYQQSLDQGLQFLIQYYNGEERAKGNILERFSAQQFPDLHSELNLSSLELGDSALYFCASSFSPAGTDTQYFGPGTRLTVL.

The V and J genes are TRBV7-2 and TRBJ2-7; 9 nucleotides align to TRBD1. V was clipped by 1 base and J by 1 base; unmatched bases: 2. This CDR3 is 15 amino acids long. Germline CDR1 SGHTA, CDR2 FQGNSA. DNA of the CDR3: TGTGCCAGCAGCTTAGAAGGGACAGGGTCCTACGAGCAGTACTTC. The encoded protein is CASSLEGTGSYEQYF.

This sequence joins TRBV11-1 and TRBJ2-7; TRBD2 might be the D (7 bases). Germline loops: CDR1 SGHAT, CDR2 FQDESV (reference sequence). Between the trimmed V and J ends, which lost 4 bases and 6 bases, there was a span of 22 bases. This CDR3 region has 16 residues. In DNA form, the CDR3 reads TGTGCCAGCAGCTCCCGGGGGGCACCAATTAAGGCCGAGCAGTACTTC. It codes for CASSSRGAPIKAEQYF.

This chain links TRBV25-1 with TRBJ2-5, with 7 bases aligning to TRBD2. The end of the DNA is better explained by TRBJ2-7, so the J call may be wrong. This CDR3 region has 12 residues. Germline lookup yields CDR1 MGHDK and CDR2 SYGVNS. CDR3: CASRGGTYEQYF. Written as DNA, the CDR3 is TGTGCCAGCAGGGGAGGGACCTACGAGCAGTACTTC.

The V call is TRBV19, the J call TRBJ2-7; the D gene is possibly TRBD1 (6 bases). Germline CDR1 is LNHDA and CDR2 is SQIVND (reference sequence). The CDR3 is 16 residues long. Trimming took off 4 bases at V and 2 bases at J, with 18 bases between the two ends. CDR3: CASSTLVGASTYEQYF. The CDR3 DNA sequence: TGTGCCAGTAGTACCCTTGTGGGGGCCTCGACCTACGAGCAGTACTTC.

V is TRBV7-2 and J is TRBJ2-1, with TRBD2 identical over 7 bases. From germline, CDR1 is SGHTA and CDR2 FQGNSA. Trimming removed 5 bases from V and 5 bases from J; junction bases left unmatched: 9. This CDR3 comprises 15 residues. CDR3 DNA sequence: TGTGCCAGCAGCCATACTAGCGCGGGAGACAATGAGCAGTTCTTC. It encodes CASSHTSAGDNEQFF.